The rows below give T cell receptor beta chains drawn from one sample of a study of technical replicates of blood from several donors. Produced via immunoSEQ multiplex PCR; TCRdb's table is partial and in-frame only. The sample has under 55,000 clones; more than 95% are singletons. Specimen: T cells isolated from PBMCs. All receptors derive from a human donor in good health. CDR3s leave out the opening cysteine and the closing phenylalanine or tryptophan. Fields, in order: D gene, CDR3 length, V gene, clone size, J gene, CDR3 protein. D genes are given only for firm matches. Clone size is shown for a subset of rows, as once, few, many or a class of expanded clone.

.	13	TRBV10-3	.	TRBJ2-3	AISEPGRGTDTQY
TRBD1	14	TRBV4-1	.	TRBJ1-5	ASSQVPGQGNQPQH
.	13	TRBV19	.	TRBJ2-2	ASSIPGTYTGELF
.	12	TRBV5-4	.	TRBJ2-1	ASSLERRYNEQF
.	12	TRBV4-3	once	TRBJ2-7	ASSQRVPSYEQY
.	12	TRBV19	.	TRBJ2-2	ASSMQRNTGELF
.	14	TRBV5-1	.	TRBJ1-1	ASSLGQVYDDTEAF
TRBD1	11	TRBV27	.	TRBJ1-5	ASSWTGGQPQH
TRBD2	13	TRBV18	.	TRBJ2-7	ASSPGLAESYEQY
.	11	TRBV6-6	.	TRBJ1-2	ASNERHLSGYT
TRBD1	17	TRBV7-2	.	TRBJ1-4	ASSFPGQGAVGTNEKLF
.	12	TRBV9	.	TRBJ2-2	ASSVGQNTGELF
.	13	TRBV7-8	.	TRBJ2-7	ASSPEGGFGGEQY
TRBD1	12	TRBV28	.	TRBJ1-2	ASSYMDRAYGYT
TRBD1	13	TRBV11-2	.	TRBJ2-7	ASSIRSGGYYEQY
TRBD2	17	TRBV10-1	.	TRBJ2-2	ASSEATDTSGRAAGELF
TRBD1	11	TRBV11-3	.	TRBJ1-1	ASSLETGVRAF
.	12	TRBV5-1	.	TRBJ2-3	ASSTSSATDTQY
.	11	TRBV5-1	.	TRBJ2-1	ASSFLGANEQF
TRBD1	15	TRBV12-5	few	TRBJ2-2	ASGDTGTGGFIGELF
TRBD2	14	TRBV10-3	.	TRBJ2-7	AITPRVLAGDHEQY
.	13	TRBV19	.	TRBJ1-2	ASSIDSGSNYGYT
.	12	TRBV9	.	TRBJ1-1	ASSVTGMNTEAF
TRBD1	11	TRBV28	.	TRBJ1-2	ASGQGFVYGYT
.	9	TRBV20-1	.	TRBJ2-7	SASYSYEQY
.	13	TRBV21-1	.	TRBJ1-4	ASSKDHRANEKLF
TRBD2	12	TRBV27	.	TRBJ2-7	AAGPGLASLEQY